This T cell receptor beta chain was captured by sequencing in a study of blood T cell repertoires in COVID-19. In the study overall: Sites across the United States, Italy and Spain contributed samples from acute and convalescent COVID-19. From T cells, B-cell-depleted T cells, or PBMCs came the material, which was cDNA or gDNA.

The germline V gene encodes CDR1 MRHNA and CDR2 SNTAGT. The V segment lost 1 base and the J segment 5 bases; nucleotides outside the gene matches: 3. The CDR3 totals 15 residues. This clone was seen many times. Original processing notes: The assay estimated nucleated cells by amplifying reference gene primers. Using immunoSEQ multiplex PCR, the repertoire was profiled, and TCRdb retains in-frame clones only, with some absent. The V and J calls and clone size were taken over from that table, and D and trimming were inferred from the DNA. The profile covers 150,000 or so clones, with about 91% appearing a single time and about 9.4% taken by the ten largest.

The chain recombines TRBV6-4 with TRBJ2-1; 9 nucleotides match TRBD2. Input material: peripheral blood. The source is a man aged 50-60 years with acute or convalescent COVID-19. This CDR3 reads CASSDFSGSNNEQFF. The CDR3 DNA is TGTGCCAGCAGTGACTTTAGCGGGAGCAACAATGAGCAGTTCTTC.